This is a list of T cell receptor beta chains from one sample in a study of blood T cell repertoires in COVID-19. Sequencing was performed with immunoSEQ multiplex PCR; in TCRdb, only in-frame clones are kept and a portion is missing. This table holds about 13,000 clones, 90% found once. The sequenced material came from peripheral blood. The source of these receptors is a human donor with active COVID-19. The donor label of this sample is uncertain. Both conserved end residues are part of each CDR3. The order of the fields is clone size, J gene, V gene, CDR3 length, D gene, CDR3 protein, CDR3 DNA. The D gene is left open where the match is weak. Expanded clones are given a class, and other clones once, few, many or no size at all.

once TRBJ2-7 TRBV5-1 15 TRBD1 CASSVGQGASYEQYF TGCGCCAGCAGCGTAGGACAGGGGGCTTCCTACGAGCAGTACTTC
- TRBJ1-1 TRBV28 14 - CASSFPHAQGEAFF TGTGCCAGCAGTTTCCCCCACGCACAGGGAGAAGCTTTCTTT
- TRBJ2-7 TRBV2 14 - CASTAAPGSYEQYF TGTGCCAGCACGGCAGCCCCGGGCTCCTACGAGCAGTACTTC
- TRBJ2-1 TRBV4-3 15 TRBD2 CASSQGGSSYNEQFF TGCGCCAGCAGCCAAGGCGGGAGCTCCTACAATGAGCAGTTCTTC
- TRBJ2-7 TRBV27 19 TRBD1 CASSLRFSRTGGTFYEQYF TGTGCCAGCAGCCTTCGTTTTTCCAGGACAGGGGGCACCTTCTACGAGCAGTACTTC
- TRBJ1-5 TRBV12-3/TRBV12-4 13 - CASTLGVNQPQHF TGTGCCAGCACCCTAGGCGTCAATCAGCCCCAGCATTTT
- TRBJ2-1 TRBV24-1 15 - CATSDFSRGRDEQFF TGTGCCACCAGTGATTTTAGCAGGGGCCGGGATGAGCAGTTCTTC
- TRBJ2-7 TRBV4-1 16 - CASSQGGDRATYEQYF TGCGCCAGCAGCCAAGGGGGGGATAGGGCAACCTACGAGCAGTACTTC
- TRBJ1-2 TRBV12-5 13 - CASGFPQGRGYTF TGTGCTAGTGGTTTTCCACAGGGTAGGGGCTACACCTTC
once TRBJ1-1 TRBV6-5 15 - CASSYVRAVTTEAFF TGTGCCAGCAGTTACGTCCGCGCGGTAACAACTGAAGCTTTCTTT
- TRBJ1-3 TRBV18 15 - CASSPSRVSGNTIYF TGTGCCAGCTCACCCAGCAGGGTCTCTGGAAACACCATATATTTT
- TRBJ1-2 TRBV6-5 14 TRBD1 CASTTGGGNYGYTF TGTGCCAGCACCACAGGGGGGGGAAACTATGGCTACACCTTC
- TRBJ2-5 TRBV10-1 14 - CASSVGWTEETQYF TGCGCCAGCAGTGTGGGCTGGACAGAAGAGACCCAGTACTTC
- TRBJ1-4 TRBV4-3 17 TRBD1 CASSQEGQGLGHEKLFF TGCGCCAGCAGCCAAGAGGGACAGGGATTAGGACATGAAAAACTGTTTTTT
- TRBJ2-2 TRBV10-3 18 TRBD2 CAISENQGLAANTGELFF TGTGCCATCAGTGAGAATCAGGGACTAGCGGCGAACACCGGGGAGCTGTTTTTT
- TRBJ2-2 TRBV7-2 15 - CASIKDRLNTGELFF TGTGCCAGCATCAAAGACAGATTAAACACCGGGGAGCTGTTTTTT
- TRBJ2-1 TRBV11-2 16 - CASSLDGSGSYNEQFF TGTGCCAGCAGCTTAGATGGGAGCGGCAGCTACAATGAGCAGTTCTTC
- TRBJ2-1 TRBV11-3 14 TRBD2 CASSPRGGSNEQFF TGTGCCAGCAGCCCCCGCGGGGGGAGCAATGAGCAGTTCTTC
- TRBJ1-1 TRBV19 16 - CASSSTGMGFGTEAFF TGTGCCAGTAGTAGTACAGGGATGGGTTTTGGCACTGAAGCTTTCTTT
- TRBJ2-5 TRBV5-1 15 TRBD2 CASSLPGGGQETQYF TGCGCCAGCAGCTTGCCCGGCGGGGGTCAAGAGACCCAGTACTTC
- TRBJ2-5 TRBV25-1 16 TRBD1 CASSIAGTGREETQYF TGTGCCAGCTCAATTGCCGGGACAGGGCGGGAAGAGACCCAGTACTTC
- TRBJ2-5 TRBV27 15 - CASSLNYGIQETQYF TGTGCCAGCAGTTTAAACTACGGTATACAAGAGACCCAGTACTTC
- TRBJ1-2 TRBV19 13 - CASSIAQAYGYTF TGTGCCAGTAGTATAGCCCAGGCCTATGGCTACACCTTC
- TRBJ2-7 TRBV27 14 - CASSLFTDSYEQYF TGTGCCAGCAGTTTATTTACAGACTCCTACGAGCAGTACTTC
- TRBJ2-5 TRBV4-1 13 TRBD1 CASSQDLTGGLNF TGCGCCAGCAGCCAAGATCTAACAGGGGGCTTGAACTTC
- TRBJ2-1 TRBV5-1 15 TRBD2 CASSFTSGSYNEQFF TGCGCCAGCAGCTTTACTAGCGGTTCATACAATGAGCAGTTCTTC
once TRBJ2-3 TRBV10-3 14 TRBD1 CASRRDRAIDTQYF TGTGCCAGCCGCCGGGACAGGGCCATTGATACGCAGTATTTT
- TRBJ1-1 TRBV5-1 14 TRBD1 CASSDTGGSTEAFF TGCGCCAGCAGCGACACAGGGGGAAGTACTGAAGCTTTCTTT
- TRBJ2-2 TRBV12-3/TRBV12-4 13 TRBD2 CASSPSGIGELFF TGTGCCAGCAGTCCGAGCGGGATCGGGGAGCTGTTTTTT
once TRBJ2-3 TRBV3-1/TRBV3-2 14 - CASSQGAGADTQYF TGTGCCAGCAGCCAGGGGGCGGGGGCAGATACGCAGTATTTT
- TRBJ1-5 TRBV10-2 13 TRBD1 CASSTGQGQPQHF TGCGCCAGCAGTACTGGACAGGGTCAGCCCCAGCATTTT
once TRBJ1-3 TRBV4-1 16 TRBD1 CASSQDRVQGAFTIYF TGCGCCAGCAGCCAAGATCGGGTACAGGGGGCATTCACCATATATTTT
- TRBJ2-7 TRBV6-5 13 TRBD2 CASSYRGGDEQYF TGTGCCAGCAGTTATCGGGGGGGGGACGAGCAGTACTTC
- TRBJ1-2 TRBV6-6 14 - CASSLEIELYGYTF TGTGCCAGCAGTCTCGAAATTGAACTCTATGGCTACACCTTC
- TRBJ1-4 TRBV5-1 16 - CASSLTPVEDNEKLFF TGCGCCAGCAGCTTAACCCCAGTGGAGGATAATGAAAAACTGTTTTTT